This is a list of T cell receptor beta chains from one sample in a study of blood T cell repertoires in COVID-19. Sequencing was performed with immunoSEQ multiplex PCR; in TCRdb, only in-frame clones are kept and a portion is missing. The repertoire includes 300,000 or so clones, around 89% of them detected once, and approximately 4% sits in the top ten. The sequencing input was peripheral blood. These receptors originate from a woman aged 40 to 50 with acute or convalescent COVID-19. The CDR3 runs from the conserved cysteine through the conserved F or W. The order of the fields is J gene, D gene, V gene, clone size, CDR3 protein, CDR3 DNA. D genes are given only for firm matches. The listing skips clone size in some rows; elsewhere it reads once, few, many or a size class.

j_call: TRBJ1-1
d_call: TRBD1
v_call: TRBV29-1
clone_size: NA
cdr3_aa: CSAREGAGTEAFF
cdr3_nt: TGCAGCGCTCGTGAGGGGGCGGGTACTGAAGCTTTCTTT

j_call: TRBJ1-4
d_call: NA
v_call: TRBV3-1/TRBV3-2
clone_size: NA
cdr3_aa: CASSQRNNEKLFF
cdr3_nt: TGTGCCAGCAGCCAGAGAAATAATGAAAAACTGTTTTTT

j_call: TRBJ1-3
d_call: NA
v_call: TRBV19
clone_size: NA
cdr3_aa: CASSIIAGYGNTIYF
cdr3_nt: TGTGCCAGTAGTATTATAGCAGGGTATGGAAACACCATATATTTT

j_call: TRBJ1-5
d_call: TRBD1
v_call: TRBV6-1
clone_size: NA
cdr3_aa: CASSEARGQPSNQPQHF
cdr3_nt: TGTGCCAGCAGTGAAGCCAGGGGACAGCCTAGCAATCAGCCCCAGCATTTT

j_call: TRBJ2-3
d_call: TRBD2
v_call: TRBV10-2
clone_size: NA
cdr3_aa: CASSVFAGGADTQYF
cdr3_nt: TGCGCCAGCAGTGTCTTCGCCGGGGGGGCAGATACGCAGTATTTT

j_call: TRBJ2-2
d_call: TRBD1
v_call: TRBV5-1
clone_size: NA
cdr3_aa: CASSPTGPTGELFF
cdr3_nt: TGCGCCAGCAGCCCGACAGGGCCCACCGGGGAGCTGTTTTTT

j_call: TRBJ1-1
d_call: NA
v_call: TRBV3-1/TRBV3-2
clone_size: NA
cdr3_aa: CASSPGANTEAFF
cdr3_nt: TGTGCCAGCAGTCCAGGGGCGAACACTGAAGCTTTCTTT

j_call: TRBJ1-1
d_call: TRBD1
v_call: TRBV5-1
clone_size: NA
cdr3_aa: CASSLVFGQGTGGTEAFF
cdr3_nt: TGCGCCAGCAGCTTGGTTTTTGGACAGGGGACCGGGGGGACTGAAGCTTTCTTT

j_call: TRBJ2-4
d_call: NA
v_call: TRBV30
clone_size: NA
cdr3_aa: CAWGVRDTPIF
cdr3_nt: TGTGCCTGGGGAGTCCGGGACACCCCAATTTTC

j_call: TRBJ1-1
d_call: NA
v_call: TRBV7-9
clone_size: NA
cdr3_aa: CASSSQAGAEAFF
cdr3_nt: TGTGCCAGCAGCTCTCAGGCGGGAGCTGAAGCTTTCTTT

j_call: TRBJ1-1
d_call: NA
v_call: TRBV19
clone_size: NA
cdr3_aa: CASSVTQGTEAFF
cdr3_nt: TGTGCCAGTAGTGTTACACAGGGAACCGAAGCTTTCTTT

j_call: TRBJ1-5
d_call: TRBD1
v_call: TRBV2
clone_size: NA
cdr3_aa: CASSEGQTPSQPQHF
cdr3_nt: TGTGCCAGCAGTGAGGGACAGACTCCAAGTCAGCCCCAGCATTTT

j_call: TRBJ1-2
d_call: NA
v_call: TRBV6-6
clone_size: once
cdr3_aa: CASSHSGYTF
cdr3_nt: TGTGCCAGCAGCCACTCAGGCTACACCTTC

j_call: TRBJ1-6
d_call: NA
v_call: TRBV7-8
clone_size: NA
cdr3_aa: CASSWARGPLHF
cdr3_nt: TGTGCCAGCAGCTGGGCCCGGGGGCCCCTCCACTTT

j_call: TRBJ2-5
d_call: TRBD2
v_call: TRBV11-2
clone_size: once
cdr3_aa: CASSFTAGGQETQYF
cdr3_nt: TGTGCCAGCAGCTTTACAGCGGGGGGCCAAGAGACCCAGTACTTC

j_call: TRBJ1-4
d_call: TRBD1
v_call: TRBV4-2
clone_size: NA
cdr3_aa: CASSLQTGELFF
cdr3_nt: TGTGCCAGCAGCCTTCAGACAGGGGAACTGTTTTTT

j_call: TRBJ2-3
d_call: TRBD2
v_call: TRBV18
clone_size: NA
cdr3_aa: CASSPPTSGGRTDTQYF
cdr3_nt: TGTGCCAGCTCACCTCCTACTAGCGGGGGGCGTACAGATACGCAGTATTTT

j_call: TRBJ2-3
d_call: TRBD2
v_call: TRBV19
clone_size: once
cdr3_aa: CASSVLTSAGEDTQYF
cdr3_nt: TGTGCCAGTAGTGTGTTGACTAGCGCCGGTGAAGATACGCAGTATTTT

j_call: TRBJ2-2
d_call: TRBD2
v_call: TRBV3-1/TRBV3-2
clone_size: NA
cdr3_aa: CASSRGLAGLKELFF
cdr3_nt: TGTGCCAGCAGCCGAGGACTAGCGGGCCTGAAGGAGCTGTTTTTT

j_call: TRBJ1-2
d_call: NA
v_call: TRBV5-1
clone_size: NA
cdr3_aa: CASSLIQGSNYGYTF
cdr3_nt: TGCGCCAGCAGCTTGATCCAGGGAAGTAACTATGGCTACACCTTC

j_call: TRBJ1-2
d_call: NA
v_call: TRBV19
clone_size: NA
cdr3_aa: CASSMFRNQGNYGYTF
cdr3_nt: TGTGCCAGTAGTATGTTCCGTAACCAGGGGAACTATGGCTACACCTTC

j_call: TRBJ1-2
d_call: NA
v_call: TRBV4-2
clone_size: NA
cdr3_aa: CASSQEWTVAFYGYTF
cdr3_nt: TGTGCCAGCAGCCAAGAGTGGACAGTAGCTTTTTATGGCTACACCTTC